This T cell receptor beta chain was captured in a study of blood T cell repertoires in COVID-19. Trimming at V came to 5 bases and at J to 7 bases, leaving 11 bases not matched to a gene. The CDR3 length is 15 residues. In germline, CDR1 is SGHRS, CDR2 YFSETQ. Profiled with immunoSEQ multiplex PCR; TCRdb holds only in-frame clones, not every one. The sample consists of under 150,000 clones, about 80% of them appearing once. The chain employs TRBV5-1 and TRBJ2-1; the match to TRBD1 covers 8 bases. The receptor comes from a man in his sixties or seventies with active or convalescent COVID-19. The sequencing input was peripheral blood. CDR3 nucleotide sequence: TGCGCCAGCAGACCGGGACAGGAATTTTTTAATGAGCAGTTCTTC. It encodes CASRPGQEFFNEQFF.